The clone carrying this T cell receptor beta chain was seen at least ten times. Antigen: not known. TCRdb reanalyzed the PCR reads via MiXCR. The sample contains about 20,000 clones, approximately 15% of which appear only once. The data originate from a study of metastatic and nonmetastatic thyroid tumors. Across the study: Thyroid patients, malignant and benign, had repertoires compared across blood and tumor or nodule tissue. Study-level findings and limits: Reportedly, malignant thyroid tumors had significantly higher TCR beta diversity than benign nodules, in blood and tumor.

Germline CDR1 and CDR2: DFQATT and SNEGSKA (reference sequence). CDR3 length: 17 amino acids. V lost 3 bases, J lost 2 bases, and 8 bases stayed unmatched. Ahead of thyroid surgery, no patient had received treatment of any kind. The V call is TRBV20-1, the J call TRBJ2-3, with TRBD2 identical over 13 bases. Sequencing input: tumor tissue. The TCR sequence derives from a female donor with papillary thyroid cancer or a benign thyroid nodule (not recorded which). Some clones in this sample may be carry-over from other donors' samples. CDR3 coding DNA: TGCAGTGCTAGTTTACTAGCGGGAGGGGGGCCCACAGATACGCAGTATTTT. This encodes CSASLLAGGGPTDTQYF.